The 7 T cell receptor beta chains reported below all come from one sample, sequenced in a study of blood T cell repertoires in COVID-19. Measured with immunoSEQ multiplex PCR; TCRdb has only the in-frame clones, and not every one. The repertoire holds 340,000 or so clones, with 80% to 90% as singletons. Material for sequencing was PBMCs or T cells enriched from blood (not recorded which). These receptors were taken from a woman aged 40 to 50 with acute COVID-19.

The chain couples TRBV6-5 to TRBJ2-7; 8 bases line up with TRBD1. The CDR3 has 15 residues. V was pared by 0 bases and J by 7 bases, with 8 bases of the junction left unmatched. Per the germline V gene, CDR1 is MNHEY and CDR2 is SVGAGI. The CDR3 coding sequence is TGTGCCAGCAGTTACTCTGGCAGGGGGCGCGGGGAGCAGTACTTC. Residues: CASSYSGRGRGEQYF.

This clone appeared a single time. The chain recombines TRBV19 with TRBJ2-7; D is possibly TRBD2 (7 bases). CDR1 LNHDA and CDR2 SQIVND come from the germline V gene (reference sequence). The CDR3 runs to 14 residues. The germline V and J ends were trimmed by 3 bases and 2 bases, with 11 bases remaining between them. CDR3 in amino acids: CASSIVGGPYEQYF. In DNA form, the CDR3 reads TGTGCCAGTAGTATCGTGGGGGGGCCCTACGAGCAGTACTTC.

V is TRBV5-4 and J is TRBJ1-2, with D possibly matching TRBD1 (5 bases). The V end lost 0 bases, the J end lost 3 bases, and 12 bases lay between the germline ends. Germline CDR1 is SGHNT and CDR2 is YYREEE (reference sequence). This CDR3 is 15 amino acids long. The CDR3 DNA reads TGTGCCAGCAGCTTGGCCGGGGGGTCTTACTATGGCTACACCTTC. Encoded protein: CASSLAGGSYYGYTF.

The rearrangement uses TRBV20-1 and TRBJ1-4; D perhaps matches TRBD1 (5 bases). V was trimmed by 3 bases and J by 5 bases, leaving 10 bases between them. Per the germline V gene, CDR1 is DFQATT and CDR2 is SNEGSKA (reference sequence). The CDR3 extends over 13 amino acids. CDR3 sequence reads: CSASGQGNEKLFF. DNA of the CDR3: TGCAGTGCTAGTGGGCAGGGAAATGAAAAACTGTTTTTT.

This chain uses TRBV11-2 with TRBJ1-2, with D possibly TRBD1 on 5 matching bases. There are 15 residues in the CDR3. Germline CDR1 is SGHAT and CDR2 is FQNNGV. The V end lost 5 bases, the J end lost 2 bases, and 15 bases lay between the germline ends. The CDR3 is CASSPLGARNYGYTF. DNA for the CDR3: TGTGCCAGCAGCCCCCTAGGGGCCAGAAACTATGGCTACACCTTC. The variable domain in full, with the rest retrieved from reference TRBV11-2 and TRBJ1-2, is EAGVAQSPRYKIIEKRQSVAFWCNPISGHATLYWYQQILGQGPKLLIQFQNNGVVDDSQLPKDRFSAERLKGVDSTLKIQPAKLEDSAVYLCASSPLGARNYGYTFGSGTRLTVV.

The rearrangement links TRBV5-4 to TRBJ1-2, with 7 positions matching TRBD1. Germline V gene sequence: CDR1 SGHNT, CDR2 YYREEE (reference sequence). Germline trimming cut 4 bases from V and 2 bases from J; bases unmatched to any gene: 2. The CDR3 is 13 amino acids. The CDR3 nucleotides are TGTGCCAGCAGCGCGGACAGGAACTATGGCTACACCTTC. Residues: CASSADRNYGYTF.

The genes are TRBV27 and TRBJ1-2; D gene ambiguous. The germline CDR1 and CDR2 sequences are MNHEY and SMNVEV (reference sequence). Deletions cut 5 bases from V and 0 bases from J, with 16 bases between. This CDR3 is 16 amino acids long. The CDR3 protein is CASSPRAGKANYGYTF. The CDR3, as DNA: TGTGCCAGCAGTCCCCGGGCGGGTAAAGCTAACTATGGCTACACCTTC.